The source of this TCR beta chain is a study of OX40 agonist ivuxolimab in advanced cancers. Repertoires were generated with immunoSEQ multiplex PCR, while TCRdb's copy carries only in-frame clones and drops some. The repertoire consists of more than 60,000 clones, with roughly 80% occurring once and the leading ten covering 4.4%. CDR1 and CDR2 from the germline V gene are MNHNS and SASEGT. This CDR3 spans 11 amino acids. V usage is TRBV6-1 and J usage is TRBJ1-2; 8 bases line up with TRBD1. This TCR was sampled from an adult with an advanced solid tumor such as melanoma, head and neck, liver or kidney cancer. Specimen: CD4+ or CD8+ T cells sorted from blood, collected in a trial of the OX40 agonist ivuxolimab. DNA for the CDR3: TGTGCTCATGGACAGGGAGGCCGATTCACCTTC. This sequence encodes CAHGQGGRFTF.